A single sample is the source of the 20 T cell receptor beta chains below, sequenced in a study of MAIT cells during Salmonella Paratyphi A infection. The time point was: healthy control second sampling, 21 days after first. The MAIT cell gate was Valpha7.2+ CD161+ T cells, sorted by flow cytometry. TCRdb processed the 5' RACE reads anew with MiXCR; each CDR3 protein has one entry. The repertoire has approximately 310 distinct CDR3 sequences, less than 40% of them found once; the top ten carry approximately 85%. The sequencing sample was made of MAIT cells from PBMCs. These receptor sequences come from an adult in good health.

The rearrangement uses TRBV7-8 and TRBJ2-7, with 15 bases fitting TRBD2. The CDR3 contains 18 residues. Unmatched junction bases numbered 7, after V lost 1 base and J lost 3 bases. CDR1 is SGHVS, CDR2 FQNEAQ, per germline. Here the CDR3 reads CASSLGGLAGGIGYEQYF. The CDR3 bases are TGTGCCAGCAGCTTAGGGGGACTAGCGGGAGGAATCGGCTACGAGCAGTACTTC.

The CDR3 DNA follows: TGTGCCAGCAGTAAGACAGGGGAGTTCGAGCAGTACGTC. Protein: CASSKTGEFEQYV. The rearrangement links TRBV6-1 to TRBJ2-7; TRBD1 matches at 8 bases. CDR3 length: 13 amino acids. V trimming: 5 bases; J trimming: 6 bases; junction bases outside the gene matches: 6. Germline CDR1 and CDR2: MNHNS and SASEGT.

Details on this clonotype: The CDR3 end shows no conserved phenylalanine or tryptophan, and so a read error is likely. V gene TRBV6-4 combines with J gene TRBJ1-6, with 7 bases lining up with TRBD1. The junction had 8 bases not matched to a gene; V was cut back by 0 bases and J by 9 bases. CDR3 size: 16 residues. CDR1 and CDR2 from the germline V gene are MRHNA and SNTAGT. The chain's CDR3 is CASSDSAGQQVSPLHL. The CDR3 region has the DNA TGTGCCAGCAGTGACTCGGCGGGACAGCAAGTTTCACCCCTCCACTTG.

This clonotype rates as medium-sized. For the CDR3, the DNA is TGTGCCACCAGTGATTCGGAAGGGGGCGAAACCGGGGAGCTGTTTTTT. It translates to CATSDSEGGETGELFF. The chain employs TRBV24-1 and TRBJ2-2, with TRBD1 matching over 7 bases. This CDR3 comprises 16 residues. Germline CDR1 is KGHDR and CDR2 is SFDVKD. The V gene end was trimmed by 2 bases and the J gene end by 5 bases; junction bases not matched to a gene: 7.

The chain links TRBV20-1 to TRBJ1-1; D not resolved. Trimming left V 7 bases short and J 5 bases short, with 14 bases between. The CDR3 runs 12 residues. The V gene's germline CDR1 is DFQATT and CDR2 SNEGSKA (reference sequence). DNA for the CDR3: TGCAGTGGGAGGAAGGGCGAGACTGAAGCTTTCTTT. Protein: CSGRKGETEAFF.

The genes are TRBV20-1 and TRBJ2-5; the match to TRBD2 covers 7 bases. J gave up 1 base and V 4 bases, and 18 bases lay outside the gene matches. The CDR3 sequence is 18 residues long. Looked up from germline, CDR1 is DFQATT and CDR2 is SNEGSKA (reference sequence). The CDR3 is CSAKGPGTGTTVQETQYF. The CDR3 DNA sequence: TGCAGTGCTAAGGGCCCAGGGACCGGGACTACCGTCCAAGAGACCCAGTACTTC.

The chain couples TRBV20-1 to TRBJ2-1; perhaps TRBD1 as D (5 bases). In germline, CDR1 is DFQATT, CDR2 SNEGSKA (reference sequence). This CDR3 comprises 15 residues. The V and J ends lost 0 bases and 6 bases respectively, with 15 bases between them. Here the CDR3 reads CSARDGQGEVNEQFF. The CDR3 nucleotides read TGCAGTGCTAGAGATGGGCAGGGTGAAGTCAATGAGCAGTTCTTC.

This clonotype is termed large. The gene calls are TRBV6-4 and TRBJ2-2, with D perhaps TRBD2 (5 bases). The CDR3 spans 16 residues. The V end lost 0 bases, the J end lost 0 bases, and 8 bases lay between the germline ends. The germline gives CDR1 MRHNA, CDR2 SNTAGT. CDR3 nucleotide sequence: TGTGCCAGCAGTGACTCGGTGGGAGCGAACACCGGGGAGCTGTTTTTT. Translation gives CASSDSVGANTGELFF.

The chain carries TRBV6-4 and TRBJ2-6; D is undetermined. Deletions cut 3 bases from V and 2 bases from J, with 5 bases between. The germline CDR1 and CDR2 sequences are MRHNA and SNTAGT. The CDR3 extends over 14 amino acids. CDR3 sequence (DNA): TGTGCCAGCAGTGAAGCCCCTGGGGCCAACGTCCTGACTTTC. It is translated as CASSEAPGANVLTF.

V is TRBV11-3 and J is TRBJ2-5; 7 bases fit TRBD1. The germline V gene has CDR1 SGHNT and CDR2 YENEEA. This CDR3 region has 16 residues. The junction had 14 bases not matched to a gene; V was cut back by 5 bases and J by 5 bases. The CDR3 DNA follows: TGTGCCAGCAGCCTACCGGGACAGAGGGCTCGGGAGACCCAGTACTTC. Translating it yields CASSLPGQRARETQYF.

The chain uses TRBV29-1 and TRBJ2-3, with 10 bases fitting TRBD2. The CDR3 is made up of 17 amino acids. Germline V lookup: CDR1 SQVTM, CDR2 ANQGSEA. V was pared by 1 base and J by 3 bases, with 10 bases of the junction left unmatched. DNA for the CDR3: TGCAGCGTTGAAGGTGTAGCGGGAGGCCGAGGGACAGATACGCAGTATTTT. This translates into CSVEGVAGGRGTDTQYF.

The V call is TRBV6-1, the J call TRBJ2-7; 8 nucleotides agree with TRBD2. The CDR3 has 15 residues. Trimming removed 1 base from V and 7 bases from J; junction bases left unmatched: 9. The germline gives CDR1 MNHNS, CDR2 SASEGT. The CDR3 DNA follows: TGTGCCAGCAGTGAAGAGGTCGGGGGGGCTTCGGAGCAGTACTTC. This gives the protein CASSEEVGGASEQYF.

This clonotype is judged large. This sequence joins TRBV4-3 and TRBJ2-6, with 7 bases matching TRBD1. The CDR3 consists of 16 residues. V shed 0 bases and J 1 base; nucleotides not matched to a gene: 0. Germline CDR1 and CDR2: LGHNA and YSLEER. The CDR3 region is CASSQETGSGANVLTF. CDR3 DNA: TGCGCCAGCAGCCAAGAGACAGGGTCTGGGGCCAACGTCCTGACTTTC.

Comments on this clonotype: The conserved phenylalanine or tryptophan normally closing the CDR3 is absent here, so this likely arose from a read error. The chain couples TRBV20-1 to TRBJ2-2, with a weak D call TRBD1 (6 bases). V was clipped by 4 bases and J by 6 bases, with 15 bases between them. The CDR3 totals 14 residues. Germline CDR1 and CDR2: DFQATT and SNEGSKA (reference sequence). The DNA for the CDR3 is TGCAGTGCTAAACAGGGAATAGACGCCGGGGAGCTGTTTTTG. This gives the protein CSAKQGIDAGELFL.

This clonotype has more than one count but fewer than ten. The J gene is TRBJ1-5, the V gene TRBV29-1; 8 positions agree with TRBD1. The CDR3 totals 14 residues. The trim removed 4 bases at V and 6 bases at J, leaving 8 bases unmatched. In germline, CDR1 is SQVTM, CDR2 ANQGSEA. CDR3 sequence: CSVVLQGEAQPQHF. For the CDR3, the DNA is TGCAGCGTTGTATTACAGGGGGAGGCTCAGCCCCAGCATTTT.

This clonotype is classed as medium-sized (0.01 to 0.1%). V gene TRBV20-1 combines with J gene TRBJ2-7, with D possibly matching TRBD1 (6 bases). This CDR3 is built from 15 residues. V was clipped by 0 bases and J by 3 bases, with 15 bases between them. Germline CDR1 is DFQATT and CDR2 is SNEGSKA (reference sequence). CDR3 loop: CSARDLRTDHYEQYF. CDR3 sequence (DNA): TGCAGTGCTAGAGATCTCAGGACAGACCACTACGAGCAGTACTTC.

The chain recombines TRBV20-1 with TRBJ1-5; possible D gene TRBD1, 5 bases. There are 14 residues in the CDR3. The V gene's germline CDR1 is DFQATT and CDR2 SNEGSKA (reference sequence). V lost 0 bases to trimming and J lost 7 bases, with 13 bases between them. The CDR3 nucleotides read TGCAGTGCTAGAGATTCCAGGGAGGGACAGCCCCAGCATTTT. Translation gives CSARDSREGQPQHF.

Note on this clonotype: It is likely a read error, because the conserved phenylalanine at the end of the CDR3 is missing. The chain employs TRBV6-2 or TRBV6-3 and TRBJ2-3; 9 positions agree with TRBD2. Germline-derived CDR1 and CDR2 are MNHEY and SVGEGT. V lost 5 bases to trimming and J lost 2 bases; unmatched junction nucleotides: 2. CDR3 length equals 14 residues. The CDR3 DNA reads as TGTGCCAGCAGTCGCGGGGGGGACACAGATACGCAGTATTTG. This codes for CASSRGGDTDTQYL.

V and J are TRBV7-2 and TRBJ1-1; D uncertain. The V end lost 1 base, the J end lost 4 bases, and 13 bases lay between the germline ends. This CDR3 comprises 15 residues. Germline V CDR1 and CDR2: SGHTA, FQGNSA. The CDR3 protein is CASSLGAPQGTEAFF. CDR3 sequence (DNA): TGTGCCAGCAGCTTAGGGGCACCCCAAGGCACTGAAGCTTTCTTT.

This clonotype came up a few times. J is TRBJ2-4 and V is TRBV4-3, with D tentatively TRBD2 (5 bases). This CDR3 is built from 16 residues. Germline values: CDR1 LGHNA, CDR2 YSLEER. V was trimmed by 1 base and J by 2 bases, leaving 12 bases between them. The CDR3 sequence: CASSQGGEGPKNIQYF. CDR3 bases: TGCGCCAGCAGCCAAGGGGGAGAGGGCCCCAAAAACATTCAGTACTTC.